The rows below give T cell receptor beta chains drawn from one sample of a study of T cells after yellow fever vaccination. Via MiXCR, TCRdb re-called the 5' RACE reads, giving one row per CDR3 protein. The table records some 160,000 distinct CDR3 sequences, around 7% of them present only once. The sample here was CD4+ T cells sorted from PBMCs, taken more than 4 days after the first yellow fever vaccination. These receptors were taken from a man aged 18 to 30 who received the YFV17D yellow fever vaccine. Each CDR3 is given with its conserved first and last residue. The D gene is left open where the match is weak. Some rows mark clone size as missing; the rest say once, few, many or name a class of expanded clone.

v_call	d_call	clone_size	j_call	cdr3_aa	cdr3_nt
TRBV5-1	TRBD2	many	TRBJ2-3	CASSWGGGSTDTQYF	TGCGCCAGCAGCTGGGGCGGGGGGAGCACAGATACGCAGTATTTT
TRBV10-3	-	-	TRBJ1-1	CAISESMNTEAFF	TGTGCCATCAGTGAATCCATGAACACTGAAGCTTTCTTT
TRBV12-3/TRBV12-4	-	-	TRBJ1-2	CASSFAGDGYTF	TGTGCCAGCAGTTTTGCCGGCGATGGCTACACCTTC
TRBV20-1	-	many	TRBJ1-6	CSARRQGAGDSPLHF	TGCAGTGCTAGACGGCAGGGAGCTGGGGATTCACCCCTCCACTTT
TRBV7-2	-	-	TRBJ1-6	CASSQPGGTIYNSPLHF	TGTGCCAGCAGCCAACCCGGGGGGACCATCTATAATTCACCCCTCCACTTT
TRBV7-2	-	-	TRBJ2-3	CASSFQQRADTQYF	TGTGCCAGCAGCTTCCAACAGAGGGCAGATACGCAGTATTTT
TRBV6-2/TRBV6-3	TRBD1	many	TRBJ1-2	CASRSTGNYGYTF	TGTGCCAGCAGGTCGACAGGGAACTATGGCTACACCTTC
TRBV7-9	TRBD1	-	TRBJ2-2	CASSSGTGSGELFF	TGTGCCAGCAGCTCCGGGACAGGGTCCGGGGAGCTGTTTTTT
TRBV20-1	-	many	TRBJ2-5	CSARDLPWQYF	TGCAGTGCTAGAGATCTGCCCTGGCAGTACTTC
TRBV4-3	-	many	TRBJ2-3	CASSQTTGAGFTDTQYF	TGCGCCAGCAGCCAAACCACCGGAGCGGGTTTCACAGATACGCAGTATTTT
TRBV7-2	-	-	TRBJ1-6	CASSLGVAGMNSPLHF	TGTGCCAGCAGCTTAGGCGTGGCAGGGATGAATTCACCCCTCCACTTT
TRBV3-1	-	many	TRBJ2-1	CASSQVLGAGEQFF	TGTGCCAGCAGCCAAGTCTTGGGGGCGGGTGAGCAGTTCTTC
TRBV7-9	-	-	TRBJ2-1	CASSLRGGRRNEQFF	TGTGCCAGCAGCTTACGTGGGGGGCGCCGGAATGAGCAGTTCTTC
TRBV7-9	-	few	TRBJ2-7	CASSQDQDYEQYF	TGTGCCAGCAGCCAGGATCAGGACTACGAGCAGTACTTC
TRBV5-1	TRBD2	many	TRBJ2-1	CASSLQSGGPYNEQFF	TGCGCCAGCAGCTTACAGAGCGGGGGCCCCTACAATGAGCAGTTCTTC
TRBV6-2/TRBV6-3	TRBD2	many	TRBJ2-1	CASYRLAGDNEQFF	TGTGCCAGCTACCGACTAGCGGGGGACAATGAGCAGTTCTTC